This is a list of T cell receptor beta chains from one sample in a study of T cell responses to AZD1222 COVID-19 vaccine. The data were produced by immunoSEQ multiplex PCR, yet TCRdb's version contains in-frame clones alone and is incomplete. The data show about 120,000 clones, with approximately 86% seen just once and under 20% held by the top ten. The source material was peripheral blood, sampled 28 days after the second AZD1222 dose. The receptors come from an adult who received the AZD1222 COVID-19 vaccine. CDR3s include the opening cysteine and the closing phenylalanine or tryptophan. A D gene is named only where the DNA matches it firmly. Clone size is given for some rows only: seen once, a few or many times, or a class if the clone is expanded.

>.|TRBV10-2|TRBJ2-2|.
CASSELSRLFF
TGCGCCAGCAGTGAGTTATCGAGGCTGTTTTTT
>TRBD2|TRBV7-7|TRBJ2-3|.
CASSRRGGLDTQYF
TGTGCCAGCAGCCGGCGGGGGGGCCTAGATACGCAGTATTTT
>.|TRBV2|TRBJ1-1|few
CASSATGIEAFF
TGTGCCAGCAGTGCGACAGGTATAGAAGCTTTCTTT
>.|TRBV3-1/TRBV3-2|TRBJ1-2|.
CASTTNREGSYGYTF
TGTGCCAGCACGACCAACAGGGAAGGCTCCTATGGCTACACCTTC
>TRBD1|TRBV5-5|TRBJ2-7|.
CASSRGQGNYEQYF
TGTGCCAGCAGCCGAGGACAGGGAAACTACGAGCAGTACTTC
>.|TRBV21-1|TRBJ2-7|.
CASSKGRGVYEQYF
TGTGCCAGCAGCAAAGGGAGAGGGGTCTACGAGCAGTACTTC
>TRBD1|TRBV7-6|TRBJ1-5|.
CASSLDRGEQPQHF
TGTGCCAGCAGCTTAGACAGGGGGGAACAGCCCCAGCATTTT
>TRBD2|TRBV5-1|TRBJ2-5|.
CASSLGVAGVSETQYF
TGCGCCAGCAGCTTGGGAGTAGCGGGAGTTTCAGAGACCCAGTACTTC
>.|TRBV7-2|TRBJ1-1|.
CASSSTPKLGYTEAFF
TGTGCCAGCAGCTCCACTCCCAAATTAGGGTACACTGAAGCTTTCTTT
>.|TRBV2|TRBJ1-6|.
CASTTDRFFNSPLHF
TGTGCCAGCACCACCGACAGGTTTTTTAATTCACCCCTCCACTTT
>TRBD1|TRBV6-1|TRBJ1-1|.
CASSDGDRGLTEAFF
TGTGCCAGCAGTGACGGGGACAGGGGTTTAACTGAAGCTTTCTTT
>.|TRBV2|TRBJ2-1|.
CASSERDFYNEQFF
TGTGCCAGCAGTGAAAGGGACTTCTACAATGAGCAGTTCTTC
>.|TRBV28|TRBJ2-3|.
CASSLGAGDTQYF
TGTGCCAGCAGTTTAGGGGCAGGAGATACGCAGTATTTT
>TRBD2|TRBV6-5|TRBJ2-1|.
CASSRLAGDENEQFF
TGTGCCAGCAGTCGACTAGCGGGAGACGAGAATGAGCAGTTCTTC
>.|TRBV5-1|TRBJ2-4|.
CASSLGARRGDIQYF
TGCGCCAGCAGCTTGGGGGCGCGGAGGGGGGACATTCAGTACTTC
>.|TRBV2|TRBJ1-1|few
CASSATGRAFF
TGTGCCAGCAGTGCGACAGGAAGGGCTTTCTTT
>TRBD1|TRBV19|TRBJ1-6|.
CASSIGTGPNSPLHF
TGTGCCAGTAGTATTGGGACAGGGCCTAATTCACCCCTCCACTTT
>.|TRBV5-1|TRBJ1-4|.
CASSDGTSRGEKLFF
TGCGCCAGCAGCGACGGGACCAGCAGAGGAGAAAAACTGTTTTTT
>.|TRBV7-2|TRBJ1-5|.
CASSLLSYQPQHF
TGTGCCAGCAGCTTACTATCTTACCAGCCCCAGCATTTT
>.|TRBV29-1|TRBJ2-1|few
CSVVGPANEQFF
TGCAGCGTTGTAGGACCGGCTAATGAGCAGTTCTTC
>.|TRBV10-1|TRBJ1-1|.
CASRGVENTEAFF
TGCGCCAGCCGGGGGGTCGAGAACACTGAAGCTTTCTTT
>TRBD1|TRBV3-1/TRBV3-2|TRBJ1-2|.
CASSQGEGARGYTF
TGTGCCAGCAGCCAGGGCGAGGGGGCTAGGGGCTACACCTTC
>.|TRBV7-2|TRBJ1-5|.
CASSLAGTENQPQHF
TGTGCCAGCAGCTTAGCGGGGACTGAGAATCAGCCCCAGCATTTT
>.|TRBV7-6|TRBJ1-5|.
CASSLAWGSNQPQHF
TGTGCCAGCAGCTTAGCGTGGGGTAGCAATCAGCCCCAGCATTTT
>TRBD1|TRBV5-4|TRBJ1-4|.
CASSLEGAKYEKLFF
TGTGCCAGCAGCTTAGAGGGGGCAAAGTACGAAAAACTGTTTTTT
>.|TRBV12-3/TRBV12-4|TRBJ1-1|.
CASRLGVYTEAFF
TGTGCCAGCAGATTAGGCGTTTACACTGAAGCTTTCTTT
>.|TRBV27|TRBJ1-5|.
CASSFQKGLGAQHF
TGTGCCAGCAGTTTCCAAAAAGGACTTGGGGCCCAGCATTTT
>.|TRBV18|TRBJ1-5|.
CASSPEGYRQPQHF
TGTGCCAGCTCACCAGAGGGTTACAGGCAGCCCCAGCATTTT
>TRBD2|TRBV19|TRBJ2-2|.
CASRRGSSGIRITGELFF
TGTGCCAGTAGGAGAGGGTCTAGCGGTATAAGGATCACCGGGGAGCTGTTTTTT
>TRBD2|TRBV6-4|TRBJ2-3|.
CASSVLAGGTDTQYF
TGTGCCAGCAGTGTGCTAGCGGGAGGCACAGATACGCAGTATTTT
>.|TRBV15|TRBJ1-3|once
CATSRDSDTSGNTIYF
TGTGCCACCAGCAGAGATTCGGATACAAGTGGAAACACCATATATTTT
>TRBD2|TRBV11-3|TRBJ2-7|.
CASSSRGRAGHEQYF
TGTGCCAGCAGCTCCCGCGGTAGAGCGGGGCACGAGCAGTACTTC
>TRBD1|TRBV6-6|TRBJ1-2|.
CASSSPGGNGYTF
TGTGCCAGCAGTTCCCCAGGGGGCAATGGCTACACCTTC
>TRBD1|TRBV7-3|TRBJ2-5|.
CASSLDRYQETQYF
TGTGCCAGCAGCCTGGACAGGTACCAAGAGACCCAGTACTTC
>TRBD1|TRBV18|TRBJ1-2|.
CASSPTGQGQLYTF
TGTGCCAGCTCGCCTACCGGACAGGGTCAACTGTACACCTTC
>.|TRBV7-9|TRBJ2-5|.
CASSFLVEETQYF
TGTGCCAGCAGCTTTCTCGTCGAGGAGACCCAGTACTTC
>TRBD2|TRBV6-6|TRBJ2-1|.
CASSGGVGEQFF
TGTGCCAGCAGTGGGGGGGTAGGTGAGCAGTTCTTC
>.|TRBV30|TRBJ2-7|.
CACTTGGGSAYEQYF
TGTGCCTGCACAACAGGAGGGGGATCGGCCTACGAGCAGTACTTC
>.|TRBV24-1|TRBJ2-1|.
CATSDQDGNRPYNEQFF
TGTGCCACCAGTGATCAGGACGGTAATAGACCCTACAATGAGCAGTTCTTC
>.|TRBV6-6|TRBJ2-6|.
CASSYLSSGANVLTF
TGTGCCAGCAGTTACTTGTCCTCTGGGGCCAACGTCCTGACTTTC